Listed here are 27 T cell receptor beta chains from one sample, sequenced in a study of technical replicates of blood from several donors. TCRdb's table, derived via immunoSEQ multiplex PCR, lists solely in-frame clones and lacks some. Of approximately 79,000 clones in the sample, 96% were seen once. The source material was T cells isolated from PBMCs. Source of these receptors: a human donor in good health.

The chain uses TRBV27 and TRBJ2-2, with 9 bases matching TRBD1. CDR1 and CDR2 (germline): MNHEY, SMNVEV (reference sequence). Trimming removed 5 bases from V and 5 bases from J; junction bases left unmatched: 6. The CDR3 is 15 residues long. CDR3 sequence: CASSQYRGRTGELFF. The CDR3, as DNA: TGTGCCAGCAGTCAATACAGGGGGCGAACCGGGGAGCTGTTTTTT.

For the CDR3, the DNA is TGTGCCAGCAGCAGGGATGCCACTGAAGCTTTCTTT. As protein: CASSRDATEAFF. The chain combines TRBV2 with TRBJ1-1, with TRBD1 as a possible D gene (5 bases). Trimming removed 6 bases at V and 4 bases at J, with 9 bases between. The germline V gene encodes CDR1 SNHLY and CDR2 FYNNEI. The CDR3 is 12 amino acids.

This chain's CDR3 is CASSRTTSYEQYF. The CDR3 bases are TGTGCCAGCAGTAGGACTACATCCTACGAGCAGTACTTC. The chain uses TRBV27 and TRBJ2-7; D possibly corresponds to TRBD2 (6 bases). The V gene lost 5 bases and the J gene lost 1 base, with 9 bases spanning the gap. This CDR3 comprises 13 residues. Per the germline V gene, CDR1 is MNHEY and CDR2 is SMNVEV (reference sequence).

V is TRBV7-9 and J is TRBJ2-5; D remains unclear. The V and J ends lost 4 bases and 4 bases respectively, with 13 bases between them. The CDR3 runs to 14 residues. From germline, CDR1 is SEHNR and CDR2 FQNEAQ (reference sequence). CDR3: CASSYNTIPETQYF. In nucleotides, the CDR3 is TGTGCCAGCAGCTATAACACCATACCAGAGACCCAGTACTTC.

This chain connects TRBV6-1 to TRBJ2-3; D gene uncertain. The ends were cut back, 2 bases at V and 0 bases at J, with 9 bases in the middle. Germline CDR1 reads MNHNS; CDR2 reads SASEGT. This CDR3 is built from 15 residues. The CDR3: CASSENPTSTDTQYF. In DNA form, the CDR3 reads TGTGCCAGCAGTGAAAACCCAACTAGCACAGATACGCAGTATTTT.

This chain uses TRBV7-6 with TRBJ2-1, with TRBD2 matching 9 bases. Germline CDR1 SGHVS, CDR2 FNYEAQ. The CDR3 is 22 residues long. Germline trimming cut 2 bases from V and 0 bases from J; bases unmatched to any gene: 20. The CDR3 nucleotides read TGTGCCAGCAGCTTAAGAGGGGGGGGGAGAGCGGGAGGATTCCTCTCCTACAATGAGCAGTTCTTC. Its translation is CASSLRGGGRAGGFLSYNEQFF. Full variable domain (outside the CDR3, taken from reference TRBV7-6 and TRBJ2-1): GAGVSQSPRYKVTKRGQDVALRCDPISGHVSLYWYRQALGQGPEFLTYFNYEAQQDKSGLPNDRFSAERPEGSISTLTIQRTEQRDSAMYRCASSLRGGGRAGGFLSYNEQFFGPGTRLTVL.

The chain joins TRBV27 to TRBJ2-7; D is ambiguous. Trimming removed 0 bases from V and 6 bases from J, with 9 bases in between. Germline loops: CDR1 MNHEY, CDR2 SMNVEV (reference sequence). The CDR3 totals 13 residues. The CDR3 here is CASSLSKYGEQYF. CDR3 nucleotides: TGTGCCAGCAGTTTATCGAAATACGGCGAGCAGTACTTC.

The J gene is TRBJ1-4, the V gene TRBV14, with TRBD1 identical over 9 bases. The CDR3 runs 16 residues. The junction had 4 bases not matched to a gene; V was cut back by 0 bases and J by 5 bases. Per germline, CDR1 SGHDN and CDR2 FVKESK. CDR3 coding DNA: TGTGCCAGCAGCCAAGATACGACAGGGGGGAATGAAAAACTGTTTTTT. Its translation is CASSQDTTGGNEKLFF.

V and J are TRBV27 and TRBJ1-1; 7 positions agree with TRBD1. The germline V gene has CDR1 MNHEY and CDR2 SMNVEV (reference sequence). This CDR3 is built from 15 residues. The ends lost 1 base at V and 5 bases at J; junction bases unmatched: 7. Written as DNA, the CDR3 is TGTGCCAGCAGTTTATTTACAGGGGAAAAAACTGAAGCTTTCTTT. The encoded protein is CASSLFTGEKTEAFF.

DNA of the CDR3: TGCGCCAGCAGCCAAGATCCTAGCGGATACACAGATACGCAGTATTTT. This translates into CASSQDPSGYTDTQYF. The V call is TRBV4-3, the J call TRBJ2-3; TRBD2 matches 7 bases. This CDR3 has 16 amino acids. V lost 0 bases and J lost 2; bases outside the gene matches: 5. CDR1 is LGHNA and CDR2 is YSLEER in the germline V gene.

J is TRBJ1-5 and V is TRBV27; D is uncertain. The V gene lost 5 bases and the J gene lost 0 bases, with 11 bases spanning the gap. Germline V CDR1 and CDR2: MNHEY, SMNVEV (reference sequence). This CDR3 comprises 15 residues. DNA for the CDR3: TGTGCCAGCAGTATTTCTTCTTATAGCAATCAGCCCCAGCATTTT. Translation gives CASSISSYSNQPQHF.

The chain uses TRBV27 and TRBJ2-2, with D perhaps TRBD1 (6 bases). The CDR3 extends over 15 amino acids. Between the trimmed V and J ends, which lost 5 bases and 5 bases, there was a span of 15 bases. Germline V gene data show CDR1 as MNHEY and CDR2 as SMNVEV (reference sequence). CDR3 region: CASSPRTVKTGELFF. CDR3 sequence (DNA): TGTGCCAGCAGTCCCCGGACAGTGAAGACCGGGGAGCTGTTTTTT.

The chain links TRBV9 to TRBJ2-2, with D perhaps TRBD2 (6 bases). Germline-derived CDR1 and CDR2 are SGDLS and YYNGEE. V lost 0 bases, J lost 0 bases, and 6 bases lay in between. CDR3 length equals 15 residues. The CDR3 region is CASSVGDSNTGELFF. The CDR3 nucleotides are TGTGCCAGCAGCGTAGGGGACTCGAACACCGGGGAGCTGTTTTTT.

The rearrangement uses TRBV9 and TRBJ2-3, with 8 bases aligning to TRBD2. V trimming: 4 bases; J trimming: 2 bases; junction bases outside the gene matches: 12. Looked up from germline, CDR1 is SGDLS and CDR2 is YYNGEE. CDR3 length: 17 amino acids. DNA for the CDR3: TGTGCCAGCAGCTCCACCCTTAGCGGGGTAAACACAGATACGCAGTATTTT. It is translated as CASSSTLSGVNTDTQYF.

The CDR3, as DNA: TGTGCCAGCTCACTAGACAATGGCTACACCTTC. It is translated as CASSLDNGYTF. This chain connects TRBV2 to TRBJ1-2; D remains unclear. CDR1 and CDR2 from the germline V gene are SNHLY and FYNNEI. The CDR3 is 11 residues long. V was pared by 8 bases and J by 6 bases, with 10 bases between.

The chain joins TRBV10-3 to TRBJ2-3; 9 nucleotides match TRBD1. Germline values: CDR1 ENHRY, CDR2 SYGVKD. V lost 5 bases to trimming and J lost 0 bases; unmatched junction nucleotides: 6. The length of the CDR3 is 16 residues. Here the CDR3 reads CAISHRDRVSTDTQYF. In nucleotides, the CDR3 is TGTGCCATCAGTCACCGGGACAGGGTTAGCACAGATACGCAGTATTTT.

The V call is TRBV4-1, the J call TRBJ2-7; no definite D call. This CDR3 comprises 13 residues. V was clipped by 3 bases and J by 3 bases, with 9 bases between them. The germline V gene encodes CDR1 MGHRA and CDR2 YSYEKL. DNA for the CDR3: TGCGCCAGCAGCCAGTATTCCTTCTACGAGCAGTACTTC. It encodes CASSQYSFYEQYF.

V and J are TRBV5-4 and TRBJ1-2, with D hard to call. Germline-derived CDR1 and CDR2 are SGHNT and YYREEE (reference sequence). Between the trimmed V and J ends, which lost 1 base and 9 bases, there was a span of 19 bases. The CDR3 spans 15 residues. Written as DNA, the CDR3 is TGTGCCAGCAGCTTGTCAACCGGAGGGCCTATTCGCTACACCTTC. It yields the protein CASSLSTGGPIRYTF. Combining the CDR3 with reference TRBV5-4 and TRBJ1-2 gives the whole variable domain ETGVTQSPTHLIKTRGQQVTLRCSSQSGHNTVSWYQQALGQGPQFIFQYYREEENGRGNFPPRFSGLQFPNYSSELNVNALELDDSALYLCASSLSTGGPIRYTFGSGTRLTVV.

The chain recombines TRBV11-2 with TRBJ1-4; 7 nucleotides line up with TRBD1. V trimming: 7 bases; J trimming: 7 bases; junction bases outside the gene matches: 9. This CDR3 region has 14 residues. In germline, CDR1 is SGHAT, CDR2 FQNNGV. CDR3 residues: CASNPTGSGEKLFF. DNA of the CDR3: TGTGCCAGCAACCCGACAGGGAGCGGTGAAAAACTGTTTTTT.

The V and J genes are TRBV9 and TRBJ2-7; the D gene is possibly TRBD1 (6 bases). The CDR3 has 15 residues. The V gene's germline CDR1 is SGDLS and CDR2 YYNGEE. Trimming removed 3 bases at V and 7 bases at J, with 20 bases between. The CDR3 region is CASSETRGRGGEQYF. The DNA for the CDR3 is TGTGCCAGCAGCGAAACCAGGGGCCGTGGCGGAGAGCAGTACTTC.

This chain connects TRBV6-5 to TRBJ2-7, with 9 bases lining up with TRBD2. Germline trimming cut 6 bases from V and 3 bases from J; bases unmatched to any gene: 6. The CDR3 runs 14 residues. Germline CDR1 MNHEY, CDR2 SVGAGI. The CDR3, as DNA: TGTGCCAGCAGCGGGGGGCGGGAGGGCTACGAGCAGTACTTC. Translated, it gives CASSGGREGYEQYF.

The V call is TRBV4-1, the J call TRBJ2-6; D uncertain. There are 16 residues in the CDR3. The ends were cut back, 0 bases at V and 4 bases at J, with 10 bases in the middle. Germline CDR1 and CDR2: MGHRA and YSYEKL. CDR3 in amino acids: CASSQDIGLGANVLTF. In DNA, the CDR3 is TGCGCCAGCAGCCAAGATATCGGGTTGGGGGCCAACGTCCTGACTTTC.

V is TRBV29-1 and J is TRBJ2-1; weak D call: TRBD1 (5 bases). V was shortened by 2 bases and J by 1 base, with 12 bases between the two germline ends. Germline V CDR1 and CDR2: SQVTM, ANQGSEA. The CDR3 covers 15 residues. The CDR3 region is CSVEPRVGSYNEQFF. In DNA, the CDR3 is TGCAGCGTTGAACCCAGGGTTGGTTCCTACAATGAGCAGTTCTTC.

The J gene is TRBJ2-1, the V gene TRBV2; D is unclear. The V gene's germline CDR1 is SNHLY and CDR2 FYNNEI. The CDR3 is made up of 11 amino acids. V shed 2 bases and J shed 8 bases, with 4 bases lying between them. CDR3 residues: CASSESDEQFF. The CDR3 nucleotides are TGTGCCAGCAGTGAAAGCGATGAGCAGTTCTTC.

This chain joins TRBV11-3 and TRBJ1-1; no definite D call. V gave up 2 bases and J gave up 1 base, with 5 bases separating them. Germline V gives CDR1 SGHNT, CDR2 YENEEA. The CDR3 loop spans 13 amino acids. The CDR3 here is CASSLIGNTEAFF. The CDR3 bases are TGTGCCAGCAGCTTAATCGGGAACACTGAAGCTTTCTTT.

This clone was detected only once. The rearrangement links TRBV15 to TRBJ1-2; 7 nucleotides align to TRBD1. The CDR3 has 14 residues. Germline values: CDR1 LNHNV, CDR2 YYDKDF (reference sequence). Trimming cost V 2 bases and J 6 bases; bases outside gene matches: 6. The CDR3 DNA reads TGTGCCACCAGCAGAAAAGACAGGGTGCATGGCTACACCTTC. It codes for CATSRKDRVHGYTF.

This clone was counted once. The J gene is TRBJ1-3, the V gene TRBV28, with D perhaps matching TRBD1 (5 bases). The V end lost 3 bases, the J end lost 4 bases, and 19 bases lay between the germline ends. The CDR3 extends over 17 amino acids. Germline V CDR1 and CDR2: MDHEN, SYDVKM. In nucleotides, the CDR3 is TGTGCCAGCAGTTTGGAAAGCACAGGAGTAGGCGGAAACACCATATATTTT. Translated: CASSLESTGVGGNTIYF.